This TCR beta chain stems from a study of control samples from healthy donors and cancer patients. The CDR3 is 18 amino acids. Trimming took 4 bases from V and 0 from J; bases not matched to a gene: 11. CDR1 and CDR2 (germline): SEHNR, FQNEAQ (reference sequence). Profiling relied on immunoSEQ multiplex PCR, and the TCRdb table lists in-frame clones only, not all of them. There are around 130,000 clones in the sample; 89% occur only once, and just over 7.5% lies in the top ten. Source material: PBMCs. This receptor was taken from a man aged 50 to 59 with head and neck cancer. The chain combines TRBV7-9 with TRBJ2-4; 8 bases line up with TRBD1. The CDR3 region has the DNA TGTGCCAGCAGCTCAACGACAGGGGCTGGAGTAGCCAAAAACATTCAGTACTTC. It translates to CASSSTTGAGVAKNIQYF.